The T cell receptor beta chain described here comes from a study of tumour-infiltrating T cells in Burkitt lymphoma. Study context: Productive clonality predicted overall and progression-free survival.

This CDR3 region has 14 residues. The germline V gene has CDR1 WNHNN and CDR2 SYGVQD (reference sequence). V shed 6 bases and J shed 1 base, with 12 bases lying between them. TCRdb's table, derived via immunoSEQ multiplex PCR, lists solely in-frame clones and lacks some. The table has roughly 15,000 clones, about 77% seen once. Sequenced input: tumor tissue. This rearrangement joins TRBV10-1 to TRBJ1-1; possibly TRBD1 for D (5 bases). This receptor was identified in a human donor with diffuse large B-cell lymphoma. This CDR3 reads CASRDSGPNTEAFF. In nucleotides, the CDR3 is TGCGCCAGCAGGGATTCGGGGCCGAACACTGAAGCTTTCTTT.